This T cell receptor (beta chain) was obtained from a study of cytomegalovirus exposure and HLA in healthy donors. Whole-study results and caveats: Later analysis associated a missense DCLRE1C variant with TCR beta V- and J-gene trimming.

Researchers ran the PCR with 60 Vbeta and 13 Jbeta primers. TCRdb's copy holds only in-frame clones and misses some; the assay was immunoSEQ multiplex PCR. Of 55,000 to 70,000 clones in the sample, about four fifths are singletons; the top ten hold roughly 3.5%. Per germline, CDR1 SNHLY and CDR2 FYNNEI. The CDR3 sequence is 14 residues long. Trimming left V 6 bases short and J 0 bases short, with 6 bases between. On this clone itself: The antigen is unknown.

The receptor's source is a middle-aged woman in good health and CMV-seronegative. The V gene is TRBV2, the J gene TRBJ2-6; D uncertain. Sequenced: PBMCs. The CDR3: CASRGGSGANVLTF. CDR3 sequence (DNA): TGTGCCAGCAGAGGCGGCTCTGGGGCCAACGTCCTGACTTTC.